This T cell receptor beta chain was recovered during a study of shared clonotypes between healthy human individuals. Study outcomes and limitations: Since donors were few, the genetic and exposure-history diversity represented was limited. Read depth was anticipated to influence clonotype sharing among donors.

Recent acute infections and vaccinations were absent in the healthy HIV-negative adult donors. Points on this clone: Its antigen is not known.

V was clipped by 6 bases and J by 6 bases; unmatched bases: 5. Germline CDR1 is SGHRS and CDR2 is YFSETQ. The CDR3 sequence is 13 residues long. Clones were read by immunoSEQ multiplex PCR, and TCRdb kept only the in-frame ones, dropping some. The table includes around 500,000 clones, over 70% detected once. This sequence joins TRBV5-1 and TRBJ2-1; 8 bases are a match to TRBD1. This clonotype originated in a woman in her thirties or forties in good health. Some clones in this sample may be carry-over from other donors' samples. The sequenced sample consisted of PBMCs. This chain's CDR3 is CASNLQGANEQFF. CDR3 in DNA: TGCGCCAGCAACCTCCAGGGGGCCAATGAGCAGTTCTTC.